The sequence of this T cell receptor beta chain was determined in a study of cytomegalovirus exposure and HLA in healthy donors. Notes on the study in general: The classifier was said to identify cytomegalovirus status with high specificity and sensitivity.

The PCR employed 60 Vbeta primers together with 13 Jbeta primers. Generated by immunoSEQ multiplex PCR, the TCRdb table keeps only in-frame clones and is missing some. The profile shows some 200,000 clones, approximately 78% of them singletons. With regard to this clone: The antigen is undetermined.

The TCR was taken from a woman under 30 in good health and CMV-seronegative. The sequenced sample was PBMCs.

The CDR3 loop reads CAISERQGSTEAFF. In DNA, the CDR3 is TGTGCCATCAGTGAGCGGCAGGGTTCCACTGAAGCTTTCTTT. The chain employs TRBV10-3 and TRBJ1-1; TRBD1 might be the D (5 bases). Trimming took 2 bases from V and 4 from J, leaving 11 bases between them. This CDR3 has 14 residues. Germline values: CDR1 ENHRY, CDR2 SYGVKD.